This T cell receptor beta chain was retrieved from a study of T-cell memory formation after mild COVID-19. V dropped 5 bases and J dropped 0; count of bases not matched to a gene: 7. From germline, CDR1 is DFQATT and CDR2 SNEGSKA (reference sequence). This CDR3 is built from 15 residues. Regarding the study as a whole: Confirmation of SARS-CoV-2 specificity was lacking for second-wave clones peaking day 37. The pre-infection memory compartment contained some responding clones, suggesting cross-reactive memory joined.

About this clonotype itself: The antigen remains unidentified.

TCRdb re-called the 5' RACE reads through MiXCR, storing one row per CDR3 protein. The sample contains around 260,000 distinct CDR3 sequences, 15% to 20% of which appear only once. The specimen was PBMCs or a T cell subset sorted from them (not recorded which). V and J are TRBV20-1 and TRBJ2-1; 7 bases fit TRBD2. This sequence originates from a man between 18 and 29 years old who had mild COVID-19 (a few samples of this study predate the infection). Cell type and time point are not known. The CDR3 region is CSAWGGSSSYNEQFF. The CDR3 DNA follows: TGCAGTGCTTGGGGGGGTTCCAGCTCCTACAATGAGCAGTTCTTC.